This T cell receptor beta chain derives from a study of T cells in Graves' hyperthyroidism and ophthalmopathy. This clonotype was seen repeatedly, ten times or more. What was amplified from RNA transcripts were TCR beta CDR3 regions. The HTBI primer set drove a first-round RT-PCR of the TCR CDR3. MiXCR was run by TCRdb on the multiplex PCR reads, yielding one entry per CDR3 protein. Here the sample spans fewer than 500,000 distinct CDR3 sequences, roughly 15% being singletons. In germline, CDR1 is ENHRY, CDR2 SYGVKD. This CDR3 contains 14 residues. With 0 bases removed from V and 8 bases from J, the gap between germline ends came to 11 bases. The cohort's ophthalmopathy patients, a group with duration under 3 months, had a Clinical Activity Score of at least 3 and a NOSPECS grade of at least 4.

Sequenced: blood. This chain joins TRBV10-3 and TRBJ2-4, with D possibly being TRBD2 (5 bases). This clonotype originated in a man between 18 and 35 years old with Graves' ophthalmopathy. The CDR3 DNA reads as TGTGCCATCAGTGAGTCACGGGGTTCGGACATTCAGTACTTC. Residues: CAISESRGSDIQYF.